Shown below are 22 T cell receptor beta chains from a single sample sequenced in a study of chemoradiotherapy in HPV16-positive cancers. Produced via immunoSEQ multiplex PCR; TCRdb's table is partial and in-frame only. The sample has more than 30,000 clones, 89% seen once. Source: blood, taken from a patient who underwent chemoradiotherapy. Source of these receptors: a human donor with HPV-associated anogenital cancer.

The V and J genes are TRBV7-8 and TRBJ2-1; 8 bases are shared with TRBD1. Germline V gene lookup returns CDR1 SGHVS and CDR2 FQNEAQ. The CDR3 is 16 amino acids. V lost 5 bases, J lost 9 bases, and 15 bases stayed unmatched. CDR3 protein: CASSPRTGSIGGEQFF. As DNA, the CDR3 is TGTGCCAGCAGCCCCCGGACAGGGTCTATAGGGGGTGAGCAGTTCTTC.

The rearrangement links TRBV15 to TRBJ2-5, with D perhaps given as TRBD1 or TRBD2 (5 bases each). The CDR3 is 11 residues long. V was pared by 8 bases and J by 7 bases, with 11 bases between. The germline V gene has CDR1 LNHNV and CDR2 YYDKDF (reference sequence). The CDR3, as DNA: TGTGCCACCGGACTTAGGGGGACCCAGTACTTC. Protein: CATGLRGTQYF.

This clone was detected once. The genes are TRBV7-9 and TRBJ1-5; weak D call: TRBD1 (5 bases). The V gene lost 5 bases and the J gene lost 0 bases, with 14 bases spanning the gap. This CDR3 has 16 residues. Germline lookup yields CDR1 SEHNR and CDR2 FQNEAQ (reference sequence). DNA for the CDR3: TGTGCCAGCAGCAAACGGGACGTAGATAGCAATCAGCCCCAGCATTTT. Its translation is CASSKRDVDSNQPQHF.

V is TRBV2 and J is TRBJ1-2; a possible D gene is TRBD1 (6 bases). The V gene's germline CDR1 is SNHLY and CDR2 FYNNEI. The CDR3 covers 15 residues. The ends were cut back, 7 bases at V and 12 bases at J, with 27 bases in the middle. The DNA for the CDR3 is TGTGCCAGCAATCAACAGTTGGGGGGCTATAGTACCGACACCTTC. Encoded protein: CASNQQLGGYSTDTF.

This chain links TRBV19 with TRBJ1-2, with a possible D match to TRBD1 (5 bases). V lost 6 bases and J 3 bases, leaving 11 bases between the germline ends. The CDR3 has 13 amino acids. CDR1 is LNHDA, CDR2 SQIVND, per germline (reference sequence). The CDR3 here is CASSLMGDYGYTF. The CDR3, as DNA: TGTGCCAGTAGCCTAATGGGGGACTATGGCTACACCTTC.

The chain is built from TRBV15 and TRBJ2-1; D is perhaps TRBD2 (5 bases). CDR1 and CDR2 (germline): LNHNV, YYDKDF (reference sequence). CDR3 length equals 14 residues. Trimming removed 0 bases at V and 12 bases at J, with 15 bases between. CDR3 in amino acids: CATSRDSPIALQFF. In DNA form, the CDR3 reads TGTGCCACCAGCAGAGATTCACCTATAGCGTTGCAGTTCTTC.

The chain uses TRBV5-1 and TRBJ1-6, with 8 bases identical to TRBD1. V was clipped by 4 bases and J by 4 bases; unmatched bases: 7. The germline V gene encodes CDR1 SGHRS and CDR2 YFSETQ. This CDR3 comprises 16 residues. The CDR3: CASSQSGQGYNSPLHF. The CDR3 DNA sequence: TGCGCCAGCAGCCAAAGTGGACAGGGTTATAATTCACCCCTCCACTTT.

The CDR3: CATSIAGGRNEQFF. Here the CDR3 DNA reads TGTGCCACCAGCATCGCGGGGGGGAGGAATGAGCAGTTCTTC. The chain links TRBV15 to TRBJ2-1; 9 nucleotides match TRBD2. Trimming at V came to 4 bases and at J to 7 bases, leaving 5 bases not matched to a gene. Germline V gene lookup returns CDR1 LNHNV and CDR2 YYDKDF (reference sequence). This CDR3 has 14 residues.

The chain couples TRBV7-2 to TRBJ2-1, with 9 bases aligning to TRBD2. The CDR3 contains 16 residues. V lost 5 bases and J lost 4; bases outside the gene matches: 9. Germline CDR1 and CDR2: SGHTA and FQGNSA. The CDR3 sequence is CASSRQAGGTYNEQFF. In DNA form, the CDR3 reads TGTGCCAGCAGCCGACAAGCGGGAGGCACATACAATGAGCAGTTCTTC. The variable domain in full, with the rest retrieved from reference TRBV7-2 and TRBJ2-1, is GAGVSQSPSNKVTEKGKDVELRCDPISGHTALYWYRQSLGQGLEFLIYFQGNSAPDKSGLPSDRFSAERTGGSVSTLTIQRTQQEDSAVYLCASSRQAGGTYNEQFFGPGTRLTVL.

The gene calls are TRBV11-2 and TRBJ2-2; 11 positions agree with TRBD1. V was clipped by 4 bases and J by 4 bases; unmatched bases: 2. Germline V lookup: CDR1 SGHAT, CDR2 FQNNGV. The CDR3 spans 15 residues. DNA of the CDR3: TGTGCCAGCAGCTCCGGGACAGGGGGCACCGGGGAGCTGTTTTTT. Encoded protein: CASSSGTGGTGELFF.

The rearrangement uses TRBV7-8 and TRBJ1-2; D uncertain. This CDR3 is built from 14 residues. Germline V CDR1 and CDR2: SGHVS, FQNEAQ. Trimming shortened V by 0 bases and J by 4 bases, and 9 bases separated the two germline ends. The CDR3 nucleotides are TGTGCCAGCAGCTTAGCGAGGGAACGCTATGGCTACACCTTC. Protein sequence: CASSLARERYGYTF. Complete variable domain (other parts from reference TRBV7-8 and TRBJ1-2): GAGVSQSPRYKVAKRGQDVALRCDPISGHVSLFWYQQALGQGPEFLTYFQNEAQLDKSGLPSDRFFAERPEGSVSTLKIQRTQQEDSAVYLCASSLARERYGYTFGSGTRLTVV.

The chain links TRBV7-8 to TRBJ1-5, with D unresolved. There are 16 residues in the CDR3. V was trimmed by 5 bases and J by 3 bases, leaving 17 bases between them. The germline CDR1 and CDR2 sequences are SGHVS and FQNEAQ. CDR3 sequence: CASSPGGSLFNQPQHF. The CDR3 DNA sequence: TGTGCCAGCAGCCCGGGAGGCAGCCTTTTCAATCAGCCCCAGCATTTT.

This clone was detected only a few times. V usage is TRBV6-5 and J usage is TRBJ2-7; 9 bases map to TRBD2. CDR1 and CDR2 from the germline V gene are MNHEY and SVGAGI. The CDR3 spans 13 residues. V shed 2 bases and J 6 bases; nucleotides not matched to a gene: 2. Here the CDR3 reads CASSYGLATEQYF. In DNA, the CDR3 is TGTGCCAGCAGTTACGGACTAGCGACCGAGCAGTACTTC.

This sequence joins TRBV6-5 and TRBJ1-1; the D gene is possibly TRBD1 (5 bases). Germline lookup yields CDR1 MNHEY and CDR2 SVGAGI. Trimming cost V 4 bases and J 1 base, with 7 bases left between them. This CDR3 spans 13 amino acids. CDR3 region: CASSSTANTEAFF. The CDR3 coding sequence is TGTGCCAGCAGTTCGACAGCGAACACTGAAGCTTTCTTT.

The chain employs TRBV19 and TRBJ1-4; D unresolved. Germline V gene sequence: CDR1 LNHDA, CDR2 SQIVND (reference sequence). This CDR3 has 13 residues. Between the trimmed V and J ends, which lost 4 bases and 10 bases, there was a span of 13 bases. The DNA of the CDR3 is TGTGCCAGTAGTAAGGCAGAGGTGGGAAAACTGTTTTTT. Translation gives CASSKAEVGKLFF.

The rearrangement joins TRBV7-6 to TRBJ2-3; 10 bases agree with TRBD1. In germline, CDR1 is SGHVS, CDR2 FNYEAQ. This CDR3 contains 17 residues. V trimming: 3 bases; J trimming: 6 bases; junction bases outside the gene matches: 12. CDR3 sequence (DNA): TGTGCCAGCAGCTTTGAGACAGGGGGCGCGAGAGCGGATACGCAGTATTTT. Protein product: CASSFETGGARADTQYF. The full variable domain, with the rest looked up from reference TRBV7-6 and TRBJ2-3, is GAGVSQSPRYKVTKRGQDVALRCDPISGHVSLYWYRQALGQGPEFLTYFNYEAQQDKSGLPNDRFSAERPEGSISTLTIQRTEQRDSAMYRCASSFETGGARADTQYFGPGTRLTVL.

This chain joins TRBV19 and TRBJ1-2; no definite D call. The V gene's germline CDR1 is LNHDA and CDR2 SQIVND (reference sequence). Trimming stripped 1 base from V and 2 bases from J, with 14 bases between. The CDR3 is 16 amino acids. CDR3 DNA sequence: TGTGCCAGTAGTATAGCCAGGACGGTGTACAACTATGGCTACACCTTC. Its protein is CASSIARTVYNYGYTF.

The chain is built from TRBV5-4 and TRBJ2-7; D is perhaps TRBD1 or TRBD2 (6 bases each). The CDR3 covers 12 residues. In germline, CDR1 is SGHNT, CDR2 YYREEE (reference sequence). V was shortened by 5 bases and J by 6 bases, with 12 bases between the two germline ends. CDR3 DNA: TGTGCCAGCAGACCGGGGGCGGGCGAGCAGTACTTC. Its protein is CASRPGAGEQYF. The full variable domain, completed using reference TRBV5-4 and TRBJ2-7, is ETGVTQSPTHLIKTRGQQVTLRCSSQSGHNTVSWYQQALGQGPQFIFQYYREEENGRGNFPPRFSGLQFPNYSSELNVNALELDDSALYLCASRPGAGEQYFGPGTRLTVT.

The chain employs TRBV5-5 and TRBJ2-2; 14 bases line up with TRBD2. The CDR3 runs to 16 residues. The V segment lost 4 bases and the J segment 7 bases; nucleotides outside the gene matches: 6. CDR1 is SGHKS and CDR2 is YYEKEE in the germline V gene (reference sequence). CDR3 bases: TGTGCCAGCAGCCCCTCGGGACTAGCGGGAGTCGGGGAGCTGTTTTTT. It is translated as CASSPSGLAGVGELFF.

The chain recombines TRBV6-1 with TRBJ1-5; 7 positions agree with TRBD1. Germline loops: CDR1 MNHNS, CDR2 SASEGT. The CDR3 has 14 amino acids. Losses at the gene ends were 7 bases for V and 6 bases for J; bases not matched to a gene: 9. CDR3: CASTEGAGGQPQHF. CDR3 nucleotides: TGTGCCAGCACCGAGGGGGCAGGCGGTCAGCCCCAGCATTTT.

This chain connects TRBV6-5 to TRBJ2-3, with a weak D call TRBD2 (6 bases). The ends were cut back, 1 base at V and 7 bases at J, with 12 bases in the middle. CDR3 length: 14 residues. Germline V gene sequence: CDR1 MNHEY, CDR2 SVGAGI. This CDR3 is CASSYFRESYTQYF. The CDR3 DNA reads as TGTGCCAGCAGTTACTTCCGGGAGTCGTATACGCAGTATTTT.

This clone was observed a handful of times. This chain connects TRBV5-1 to TRBJ2-3; 7 nucleotides match TRBD2. CDR3 length equals 16 residues. The V gene end was trimmed by 4 bases and the J gene end by 0 bases; junction bases not matched to a gene: 8. Germline-derived CDR1 and CDR2 are SGHRS and YFSETQ. This chain's CDR3 is CASSTQAGISTDTQYF. The DNA for the CDR3 is TGCGCCAGCAGCACGCAAGCGGGAATAAGCACAGATACGCAGTATTTT.